These 7 T cell receptor beta chains were all obtained from the same sample, sequenced in a study of blood T cells in healthy people across ages. It was with a sample-barcoded 5' primer and a J-beta primer mix that a second PCR of roughly 6 to 12 cycles was run. From the 5' RACE reads, TCRdb called clonotypes with MiXCR, one entry per CDR3 protein. The top ten clones hold 6.5% to 8% of a sample with around 1.5 million distinct CDR3 sequences, around 59% of them seen once. The specimen sequenced was blood. These TCRs come from a man between 18 and 35 years old in good health.

The chain has TRBV6-6 and TRBJ1-5, with 7 bases aligning to TRBD1. The germline gives CDR1 MNHNY, CDR2 SVGAGI (reference sequence). The CDR3 length is 16 residues. The trim removed 0 bases at V and 7 bases at J, leaving 9 bases unmatched. The CDR3, as DNA: TGTGCCAGCAGTTACTCTAGCACAGGGGCCGGGCAGCCCCAGCATTTT. Translating gives CASSYSSTGAGQPQHF.

This clonotype showed up just a few times. The CDR3 protein is CASSYLTGAAYEQYF. CDR3 in DNA: TGTGCCAGCAGTTACCTGACAGGGGCGGCCTACGAGCAGTACTTC. V gene TRBV6-6 combines with J gene TRBJ2-7; 8 nucleotides line up with TRBD1. The V gene end was trimmed by 2 bases and the J gene end by 2 bases; junction bases not matched to a gene: 5. This CDR3 spans 15 amino acids. Germline loops: CDR1 MNHNY, CDR2 SVGAGI (reference sequence).

The rearrangement uses TRBV5-1 and TRBJ2-3, with 7 positions matching TRBD1. V shed 4 bases, J shed 8 bases, and the junction held 13 bases outside the gene matches. The CDR3 loop spans 15 amino acids. Germline CDR1 is SGHRS and CDR2 is YFSETQ. CDR3 residues: CASSAGTARDSTQYF. The CDR3 coding sequence is TGCGCCAGCAGCGCCGGGACAGCTAGAGATAGTACGCAGTATTTT.

The chain combines TRBV20-1 with TRBJ1-4, with TRBD1 matching 10 bases. There are 13 residues in the CDR3. Germline loops: CDR1 DFQATT, CDR2 SNEGSKA (reference sequence). V was pared by 6 bases and J by 4 bases, with 2 bases of the junction left unmatched. CDR3 residues: CSAGQGFNEKLFF. DNA of the CDR3: TGCAGTGCGGGACAGGGGTTTAATGAAAAACTGTTTTTT.

This clonotype occurred a few times. The chain employs TRBV4-2 and TRBJ1-2, with D unclear. The CDR3 runs to 12 residues. Trimming removed 4 bases from V and 7 bases from J, with 10 bases in between. Germline loops: CDR1 LGHNA, CDR2 YNFKEQ. The CDR3 nucleotides read TGTGCCAGCAGCCCACGTGAGGGTGGCTACACCTTC. Translated, it gives CASSPREGGYTF.

This clonotype was seen more than once but under ten times. Written as DNA, the CDR3 is TGTGCCAGCAGACAAACAGGGGGGACCTACGAGCAGTACTTC. Translating it yields CASRQTGGTYEQYF. This chain links TRBV7-2 with TRBJ2-5; 8 bases align to TRBD1. With the DNA end fitting TRBJ2-7 better, the J assignment may be wrong. Germline V lookup: CDR1 SGHTA, CDR2 FQGNSA. The CDR3 has 14 amino acids.

A remark on this clonotype: One end of the junction varies from germline; a read error may be responsible. This chain connects TRBV7-2 to TRBJ1-5; no reliable D call. Looked up from germline, CDR1 is SGHTA and CDR2 is FQGNSA. CDR3 length: 14 amino acids. The CDR3 here is CACSLNRGNQPQHF. The CDR3 nucleotides are TGTGCCTGCAGCCTTAACCGGGGCAATCAGCCCCAGCATTTT.